This T cell receptor (beta chain) was retrieved from a study of T-cell memory formation after mild COVID-19. Study-level background: Largely donor-specific TCR clusters were found.

UMIs and sample barcodes were carried by the TCR alpha and TCR beta cDNA libraries that 5'RACE produced using constant-segment primers. One entry per CDR3 protein results from TCRdb running MiXCR on the 5' RACE reads. The data contain 250,000 to 300,000 distinct CDR3 sequences, under 20% of them singletons. General observations from the study: Pre-infection memory already had some responding clones, implying cross-reactive memory joined. Unconfirmed was the SARS-CoV-2 specificity of second-wave clones that peaked on day 37.

V gave up 5 bases and J gave up 0 bases, with 15 bases separating them. The CDR3 is 16 residues long. From germline, CDR1 is SGHTA and CDR2 FQGNSA. As regards this clonotype: The antigen is not known.

The sequence was collected from a young man who had mild COVID-19 (a few samples of this study predate the infection). Cell type and time point are not known. This chain uses TRBV7-2 with TRBJ2-3; D may be TRBD2 (5 bases). Source material: PBMCs or a T cell subset sorted from them (not recorded which). The CDR3 reads CASSPTLTKSTDTQYF. The CDR3 DNA is TGTGCCAGCAGCCCTACCTTGACTAAAAGCACAGATACGCAGTATTTT.